The TCR beta chain under discussion was sequenced for a study of shared clonotypes between healthy human individuals. This clone was picked up one time. Data came from immunoSEQ multiplex PCR; TCRdb stores just in-frame clones and leaves some out. The sample includes roughly 2.2 million clones, about nine tenths of them seen just once. Trimming removed 7 bases at V and 0 bases at J, with 12 bases between. Germline CDR1 and CDR2: MDHEN and SYDVKM. This CDR3 is 15 amino acids long. The rearrangement joins TRBV28 to TRBJ1-4, with a possible D match to TRBD1 (5 bases). The sample comprised naive CD4+ T cells from PBMCs. Subset: CD45RA+ positively selected. This receptor was taken from a man aged 18 to 29 in good health. Some clones in this sample may be carry-over from other donors' samples. CDR3 bases: TGTGCCAGCACAACTCGGGGGGCAACTAATGAAAAACTGTTTTTT. It is translated as CASTTRGATNEKLFF.